A few counts support the clone carrying this T cell receptor (delta chain). This likely came from a read error, as a far larger clone is one base away. The sample has other DNA sequences that encode this CDR3 too. The source of the sample is a study of gamma-delta T cells after stem cell transplantation. The CDR3 has 18 residues. Germline V gives CDR1 GEAIGNYY, CDR2 EKD. Unmatched junction bases numbered 3, after V lost 0 bases and J lost 5 bases. TCRdb re-analyzed the RT-PCR reads via CATT. The sample contains some 5,800 delta-chain clones, about 1.9% of which appear only once. Sample: gamma-delta T cells. This chain connects TRDV2 to TRDJ3; 13 nucleotides match TRDD3. The source of this sequence is a human donor. It is not recorded whose cells these are; they may come from a transplant donor. The CDR3 DNA is TGTGCCTGTGACACCGTACTGGGGGATACGCGGGACACCCGACAGATGTTTTTC. It encodes CACDTVLGDTRDTRQMFF.